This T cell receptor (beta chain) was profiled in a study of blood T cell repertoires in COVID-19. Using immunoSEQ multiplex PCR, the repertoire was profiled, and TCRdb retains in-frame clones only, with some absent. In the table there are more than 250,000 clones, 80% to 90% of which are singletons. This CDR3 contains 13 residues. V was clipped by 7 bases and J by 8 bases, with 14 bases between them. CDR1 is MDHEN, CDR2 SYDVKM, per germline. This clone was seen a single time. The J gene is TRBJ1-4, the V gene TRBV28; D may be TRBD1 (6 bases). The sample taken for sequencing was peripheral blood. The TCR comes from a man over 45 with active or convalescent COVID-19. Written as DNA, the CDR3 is TGTGCCAGCACTATTGGGGGCGAGGAAAAACTGTTTTTT. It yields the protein CASTIGGEEKLFF.